This T cell receptor (beta chain) was captured in a study of sequential checkpoint blockade in melanoma. In the study overall: TCRbeta immunosequencing was performed on DNA from around 91 pretreatment melanoma tumor samples.

This clone has a handful of counts. Its antigen is undetermined. Assay used: immunoSEQ multiplex PCR; TCRdb lists only in-frame clones, some missing. The table lists 15,000 to 20,000 clones, more than 25% of them singletons. Study conclusions and caveats: Pretreatment TIL clonality tracked with response in the nivolumab-first arm. PD-L1 staining and CD8+ counts, not mutational load, tracked tumor T-cell clonality.

From germline, CDR1 is SGHNT and CDR2 YENEEA. The CDR3 covers 14 residues. Between the trimmed V and J ends, which lost 1 base and 0 bases, there was a span of 4 bases. Treatment indicated: randomized to nivolumab then ipilimumab (arm A) or the reverse (arm B). No patient had prior DNA-damaging chemotherapy. The clonotype comes from a human donor with melanoma. This chain joins TRBV11-3 and TRBJ1-3; no firm D call. Specimen: tumor tissue (inferred from file names), collected from a patient given nivolumab and ipilimumab in sequence. This CDR3 is CASSLGGSGNTIYF. In DNA, the CDR3 is TGTGCCAGCAGCTTAGGGGGCTCTGGAAACACCATATATTTT. Full variable domain (rest looked up from reference TRBV11-3 and TRBJ1-3): EAGVVQSPRYKIIEKKQPVAFWCNPISGHNTLYWYLQNLGQGPELLIRYENEEAVDDSQLPKDRFSAERLKGVDSTLKIQPAELGDSAVYLCASSLGGSGNTIYFGEGSWLTVV.